The 5 T cell receptor beta chains given below trace back to one sample, sequenced in a study of T cell responses to AZD1222 COVID-19 vaccine. Profiled with immunoSEQ multiplex PCR; TCRdb holds only in-frame clones, not every one. The sample lists about 88,000 clones; 85% to 90% were seen once. The specimen comprised peripheral blood, sampled 28 days after the second AZD1222 dose. The origin of the receptors is an adult who received the AZD1222 COVID-19 vaccine.

The V gene is TRBV10-2, the J gene TRBJ1-1, with 7 bases that match TRBD1. CDR1 and CDR2 (germline): WSHSY, SAAADI. After removal of 5 bases from V and 6 bases from J, the junction contained 3 bases not matched to a gene. This CDR3 has 12 residues. CDR3 coding DNA: TGCGCCAGCAGTCTTGGACAGGCTGAAGCTTTCTTT. It codes for CASSLGQAEAFF.

The gene calls are TRBV5-1 and TRBJ1-2; 7 bases are shared with TRBD1. This CDR3 spans 13 amino acids. Germline V CDR1 and CDR2: SGHRS, YFSETQ. The junction had 8 bases not matched to a gene; V was cut back by 3 bases and J by 9 bases. CDR3 nucleotide sequence: TGCGCCAGCAGCTGGGACCGGGACAGCAGCTACACCTTC. It codes for CASSWDRDSSYTF.

About this clone itself: This specimen includes other DNA sequences encoding the same CDR3. V usage is TRBV20-1 and J usage is TRBJ2-7, with D perhaps matching TRBD1 (5 bases). V was pared by 3 bases and J by 5 bases, with 8 bases between. In germline, CDR1 is DFQATT, CDR2 SNEGSKA (reference sequence). The CDR3 sequence is 11 residues long. DNA for the CDR3: TGCAGTGCTAGGTCAGGGCACGAGCAGTACTTC. Translated, it gives CSARSGHEQYF.

This clone was found once. The V call is TRBV5-1, the J call TRBJ1-4; D not resolved. The CDR3 consists of 13 residues. V was clipped by 1 base and J by 3 bases, with 4 bases between them. CDR1 is SGHRS and CDR2 is YFSETQ in the germline V gene. The DNA for the CDR3 is TGCGCCAGCAGCTTGACCCCTAATGAAAAACTGTTTTTT. Amino acids: CASSLTPNEKLFF.

The rearrangement links TRBV4-1 to TRBJ2-1; the match to TRBD2 covers 12 bases. CDR1 is MGHRA and CDR2 is YSYEKL in the germline V gene. The ends lost 6 bases at V and 13 bases at J; junction bases unmatched: 19. The CDR3 sequence is 17 residues long. The CDR3 reads CASSPRIPSGGALSQFF. The CDR3 bases are TGCGCCAGCAGTCCAAGAATCCCTAGCGGGGGGGCTTTAAGTCAGTTCTTC.